Following are 10 T cell receptor beta chains from one sample sequenced in a study of blood T cell repertoires in COVID-19. The method was immunoSEQ multiplex PCR; TCRdb's version includes in-frame clones alone and lacks a portion of them. This sample has 130,000 or so clones, with about four fifths found just once. The sequencing sample was made of peripheral blood. Every receptor here comes from an elderly woman with acute or convalescent COVID-19.

The chain links TRBV13 to TRBJ2-7; D is unresolved. CDR3 length: 14 amino acids. V was clipped by 3 bases and J by 4 bases, with 13 bases between them. Germline V gene sequence: CDR1 PRHDT, CDR2 FYEKMQ (reference sequence). For the CDR3, the DNA is TGTGCCAGCAGCTTGACGGGTCTCAATTACGAGCAGTACTTC. Translating gives CASSLTGLNYEQYF.

This clone was found a few times. This chain joins TRBV28 and TRBJ1-1; a possible D gene is TRBD1 (5 bases). V was cut by 3 bases and J by 0 bases, with 11 bases left in between. Germline V gene sequence: CDR1 MDHEN, CDR2 SYDVKM. The length of the CDR3 is 15 residues. The CDR3 loop is CASSFGGIVNTEAFF. The CDR3 DNA follows: TGTGCCAGCAGTTTCGGGGGGATCGTGAACACTGAAGCTTTCTTT.

The rearrangement uses TRBV3-1 (or the pseudogene TRBV3-2) and TRBJ1-2; 9 nucleotides agree with TRBD1. The CDR3 extends over 16 amino acids. Germline V gives CDR1 LGHDT, CDR2 YNNKEL (reference sequence). Unmatched junction bases numbered 11, after V lost 5 bases and J lost 4 bases. This CDR3 reads CASSVSLGTGSYGYTF. CDR3 bases: TGTGCCAGCAGCGTATCCCTCGGGACAGGGTCCTATGGCTACACCTTC.

The genes are TRBV7-9 and TRBJ2-3, with 9 bases matching TRBD2. V lost 2 bases to trimming and J lost 4 bases; unmatched junction nucleotides: 7. Per germline, CDR1 SEHNR and CDR2 FQNEAQ (reference sequence). The CDR3 is 16 residues long. This chain's CDR3 is CASSLLAGGRADTQYF. In DNA form, the CDR3 reads TGTGCCAGCAGCTTACTGGCGGGGGGGCGAGCAGATACGCAGTATTTT.

This clone was recorded a few times. The chain carries TRBV5-4 and TRBJ2-3, with D tentatively TRBD1 (6 bases). Germline V gene sequence: CDR1 SGHNT, CDR2 YYREEE (reference sequence). V lost 4 bases, J lost 0 bases, and 15 bases lay in between. The CDR3 length is 16 residues. The CDR3, as DNA: TGTGCCAGCAGCCCCCAGACAGGCTCTAGCACAGATACGCAGTATTTT. The encoded protein is CASSPQTGSSTDTQYF.

The rearrangement links TRBV7-2 to TRBJ1-2, with D perhaps matching TRBD1 (6 bases). The CDR3 runs 14 residues. V was cut by 5 bases and J by 4 bases, with 14 bases left in between. From germline, CDR1 is SGHTA and CDR2 FQGNSA. The CDR3 nucleotides are TGTGCCAGCAGCCCACAGGGAGGGGTCTATGGCTACACCTTC. Translation: CASSPQGGVYGYTF.

This sequence joins TRBV6-2 or TRBV6-3 and TRBJ2-5; 13 bases are shared with TRBD2. The length of the CDR3 is 15 residues. V lost 6 bases and J lost 2; bases outside the gene matches: 3. CDR1 and CDR2 from the germline V gene are MNHEY and SVGEGT. The CDR3 nucleotides read TGTGCCAGCAGCCGGACTAGCGGGGGACAAGAGACCCAGTACTTC. Amino acid sequence: CASSRTSGGQETQYF.

The chain combines TRBV11-2 with TRBJ2-5; TRBD2 matches at 13 bases. V was pared by 4 bases and J by 5 bases, with 4 bases of the junction left unmatched. Germline V lookup: CDR1 SGHAT, CDR2 FQNNGV. This CDR3 contains 15 residues. The CDR3 DNA reads as TGTGCCAGCAGCTCCGGGACTAGCGGGGAGGAGACCCAGTACTTC. Its protein is CASSSGTSGEETQYF.

The chain recombines TRBV5-1 with TRBJ2-7; 10 nucleotides match TRBD1. Germline lookup yields CDR1 SGHRS and CDR2 YFSETQ. The CDR3 covers 15 residues. V trimming: 0 bases; J trimming: 2 bases; junction bases outside the gene matches: 2. Here the CDR3 DNA reads TGCGCCAGCAGCTTGGGTGGACAGGGGGCCTACGAGCAGTACTTC. Translated: CASSLGGQGAYEQYF.

The chain joins TRBV15 to TRBJ2-7; 9 positions match TRBD1. Germline V CDR1 and CDR2: LNHNV, YYDKDF (reference sequence). Trimming took 3 bases from V and 4 from J; bases not matched to a gene: 10. This CDR3 spans 16 amino acids. CDR3 sequence (DNA): TGTGCCACCAGCAGCGGAGCCGGGACAGGGTTTTACGAGCAGTACTTC. Encoded protein: CATSSGAGTGFYEQYF.